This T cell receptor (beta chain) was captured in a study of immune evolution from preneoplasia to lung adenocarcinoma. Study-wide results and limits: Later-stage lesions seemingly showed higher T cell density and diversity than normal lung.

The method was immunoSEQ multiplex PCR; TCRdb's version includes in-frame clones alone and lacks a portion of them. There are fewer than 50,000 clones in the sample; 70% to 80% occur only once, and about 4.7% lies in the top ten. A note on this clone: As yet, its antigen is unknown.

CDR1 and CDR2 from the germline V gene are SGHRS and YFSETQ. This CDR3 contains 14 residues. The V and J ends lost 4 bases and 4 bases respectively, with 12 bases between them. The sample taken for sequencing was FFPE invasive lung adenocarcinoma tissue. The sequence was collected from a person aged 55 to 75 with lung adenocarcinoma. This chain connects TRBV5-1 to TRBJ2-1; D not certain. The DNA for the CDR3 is TGCGCCAGCAGCCCTTCGCCCGGTTACAATGAGCAGTTCTTC. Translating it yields CASSPSPGYNEQFF.